The source of this T cell receptor beta chain is a study of CD8 T cells in ankylosing spondylitis. TCRdb re-derived calls from the 5' RACE reads in MiXCR, one entry per CDR3 protein. Of around 330,000 distinct CDR3 sequences in the sample, 11% are singletons; the top ten hold 9.1%. Trimming stripped 5 bases from V and 5 bases from J, with 15 bases between. Germline V lookup: CDR1 SGHAT, CDR2 FQNNGV. The CDR3 consists of 14 residues. This clonotype was counted a few times. This sequence was found in a female donor with ankylosing spondylitis or in good health (not recorded which). The rearrangement joins TRBV11-2 to TRBJ1-2; D is unclear. The specimen sequenced was blood, either unsorted or a sorted T cell fraction (not recorded which). CDR3 DNA: TGTGCCAGCAGCCTTGATCCCTTAGGGTATGGCTACACCTTC. It translates to CASSLDPLGYGYTF.